This TCR beta chain derives from a study of blood T cell repertoires in COVID-19. Study context: Specimens from acute and convalescent COVID-19 originated in the United States, Italy and Spain. Nucleic acid was either cDNA or gDNA, and it came from T cells, B-cell-depleted T cells, or PBMCs.

As processed by the authors: From reference gene primer amplification, estimates of nucleated cell counts were derived. Clones were sequenced by immunoSEQ multiplex PCR, and TCRdb holds only the in-frame ones, with some missing. The V and J calls and clone size are taken from that table; D and trimming were inferred from the DNA. The table lists some 71,000 clones, roughly 88% of them singletons, with 20% to 25% in the top ten. Germline V gene lookup returns CDR1 KGHSH and CDR2 LQKENI. V was cut by 3 bases and J by 4 bases, with 12 bases left in between. The CDR3 has 14 residues. This chain connects TRBV18 to TRBJ1-2; maybe TRBD1 (5 bases). This clonotype originated in a woman aged 45-65 years with acute or convalescent COVID-19. The sequenced sample consisted of peripheral blood. The CDR3 DNA reads TGTGCCAGCTCACCGGCGCAGGGAACCTATGGCTACACCTTC. This sequence encodes CASSPAQGTYGYTF.